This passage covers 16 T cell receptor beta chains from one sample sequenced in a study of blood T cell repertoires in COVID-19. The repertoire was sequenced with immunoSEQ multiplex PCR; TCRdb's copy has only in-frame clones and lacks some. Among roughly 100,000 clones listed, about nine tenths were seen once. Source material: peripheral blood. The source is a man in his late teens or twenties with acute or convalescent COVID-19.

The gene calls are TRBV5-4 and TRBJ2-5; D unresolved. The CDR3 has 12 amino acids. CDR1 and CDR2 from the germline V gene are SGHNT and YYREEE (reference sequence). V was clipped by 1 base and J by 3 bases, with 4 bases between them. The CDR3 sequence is CASSLSEETQYF. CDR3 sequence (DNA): TGTGCCAGCAGCTTGTCAGAAGAGACCCAGTACTTC.

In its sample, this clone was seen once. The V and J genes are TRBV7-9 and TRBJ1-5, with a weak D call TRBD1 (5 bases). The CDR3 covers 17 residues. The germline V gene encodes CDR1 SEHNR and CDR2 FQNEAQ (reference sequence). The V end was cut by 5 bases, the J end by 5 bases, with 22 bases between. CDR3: CASSLWQGGLPDQPQHF. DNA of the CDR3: TGTGCCAGCAGCCTATGGCAGGGTGGCCTGCCCGATCAGCCCCAGCATTTT.

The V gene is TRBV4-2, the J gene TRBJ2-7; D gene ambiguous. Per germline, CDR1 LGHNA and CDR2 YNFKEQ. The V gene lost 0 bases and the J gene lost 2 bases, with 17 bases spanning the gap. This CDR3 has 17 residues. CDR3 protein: CASSQELPSPWPYEQYF. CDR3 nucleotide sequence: TGTGCCAGCAGCCAAGAATTACCTTCCCCCTGGCCCTACGAGCAGTACTTC.

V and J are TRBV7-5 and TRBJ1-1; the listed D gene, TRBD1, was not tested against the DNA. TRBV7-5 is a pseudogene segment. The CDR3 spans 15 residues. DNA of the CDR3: TGTGTCAGAAGCTTAGTCGCCAGGGGCGACACTGAAGCTTTCTTT. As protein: CVRSLVARGDTEAFF.

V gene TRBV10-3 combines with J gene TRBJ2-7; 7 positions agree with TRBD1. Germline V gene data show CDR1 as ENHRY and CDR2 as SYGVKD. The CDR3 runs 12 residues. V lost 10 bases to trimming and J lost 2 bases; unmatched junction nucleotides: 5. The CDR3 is CATEGQTYEQYF. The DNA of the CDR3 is TGTGCCACTGAGGGACAGACCTACGAGCAGTACTTC.

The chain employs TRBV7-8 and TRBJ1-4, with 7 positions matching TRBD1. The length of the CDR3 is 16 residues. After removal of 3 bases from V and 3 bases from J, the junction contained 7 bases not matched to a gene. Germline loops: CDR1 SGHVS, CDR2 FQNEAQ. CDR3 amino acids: CASSLRGLSSNEKLFF. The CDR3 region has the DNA TGTGCCAGCAGCTTGAGGGGGCTGTCTTCTAATGAAAAACTGTTTTTT.

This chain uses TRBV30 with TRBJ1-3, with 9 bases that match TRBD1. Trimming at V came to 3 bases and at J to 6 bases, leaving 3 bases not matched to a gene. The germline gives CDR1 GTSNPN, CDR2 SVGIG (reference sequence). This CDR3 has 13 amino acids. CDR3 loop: CAWRWTGENTIYF. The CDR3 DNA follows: TGTGCCTGGAGATGGACAGGGGAAAACACCATATATTTT.

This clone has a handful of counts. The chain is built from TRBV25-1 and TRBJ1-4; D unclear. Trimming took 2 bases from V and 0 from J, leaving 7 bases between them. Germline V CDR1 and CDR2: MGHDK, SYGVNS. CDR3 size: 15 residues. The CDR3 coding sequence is TGTGCCAGCAGTGAAAGCCACGCAACTAATGAAAAACTGTTTTTT. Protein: CASSESHATNEKLFF.

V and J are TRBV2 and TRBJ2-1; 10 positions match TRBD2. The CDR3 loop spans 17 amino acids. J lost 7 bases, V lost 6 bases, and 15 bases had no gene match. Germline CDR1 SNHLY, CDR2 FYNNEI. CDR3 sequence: CASSPGLAALRENEQFF. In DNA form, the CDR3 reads TGTGCCAGCAGCCCCGGACTAGCGGCTTTGCGGGAGAATGAGCAGTTCTTC.

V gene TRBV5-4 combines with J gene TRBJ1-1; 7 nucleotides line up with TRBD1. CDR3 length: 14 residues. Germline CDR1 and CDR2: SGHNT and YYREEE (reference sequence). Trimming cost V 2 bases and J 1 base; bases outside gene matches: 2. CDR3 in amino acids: CASSFRDRNTEAFF. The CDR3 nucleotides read TGTGCCAGCAGCTTCCGGGACAGGAACACTGAAGCTTTCTTT.

CDR3 region: CASSIAGTDTQYF. The CDR3 DNA sequence: TGTGCCAGTAGTATAGCAGGCACAGATACGCAGTATTTT. The V and J genes are TRBV19 and TRBJ2-3; D is uncertain. This CDR3 is 13 amino acids long. CDR1 and CDR2 (germline): LNHDA, SQIVND (reference sequence). Trimming took 1 base from V and 1 from J, leaving 3 bases between them.

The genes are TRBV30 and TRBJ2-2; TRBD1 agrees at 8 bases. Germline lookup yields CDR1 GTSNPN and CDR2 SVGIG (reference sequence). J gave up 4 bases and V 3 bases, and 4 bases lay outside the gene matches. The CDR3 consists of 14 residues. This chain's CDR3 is CAWSPDRGTGELFF. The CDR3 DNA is TGTGCCTGGAGCCCTGACAGGGGCACCGGGGAGCTGTTTTTT.

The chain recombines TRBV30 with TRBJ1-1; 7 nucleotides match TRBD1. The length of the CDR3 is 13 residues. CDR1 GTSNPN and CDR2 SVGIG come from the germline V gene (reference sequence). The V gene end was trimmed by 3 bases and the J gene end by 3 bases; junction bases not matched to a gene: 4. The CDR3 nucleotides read TGTGCCTGGAGATCCAGGGGGGACACTGAAGCTTTCTTT. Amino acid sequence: CAWRSRGDTEAFF.

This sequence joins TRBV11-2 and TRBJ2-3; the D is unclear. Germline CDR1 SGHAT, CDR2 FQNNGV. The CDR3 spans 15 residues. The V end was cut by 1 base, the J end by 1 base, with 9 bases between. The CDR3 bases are TGTGCCAGCAGCTTAGGGAGCCGTCGCACAGATACGCAGTATTTT. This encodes CASSLGSRRTDTQYF.

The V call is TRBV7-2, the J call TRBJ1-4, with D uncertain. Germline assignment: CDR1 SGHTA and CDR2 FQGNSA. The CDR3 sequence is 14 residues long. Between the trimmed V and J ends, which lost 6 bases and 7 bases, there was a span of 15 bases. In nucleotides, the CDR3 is TGTGCCAGCAGTCCGTGGGGAGGTCGTGAAAAACTGTTTTTT. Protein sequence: CASSPWGGREKLFF.

The CDR3 is CASSYSQGTGGYTF. CDR3 DNA sequence: TGTGCCAGCAGTTACTCCCAGGGGACGGGTGGCTACACCTTC. This chain connects TRBV6-5 to TRBJ1-2, with D maybe TRBD1 (6 bases). The CDR3 totals 14 residues. In germline, CDR1 is MNHEY, CDR2 SVGAGI. Deletions cut 0 bases from V and 7 bases from J, with 12 bases between.